This TCR beta chain was found in a study of OX40 agonist ivuxolimab in advanced cancers. In the study overall: Administration of intravenous ivuxolimab to patients occurred every 2 weeks at 0.01 to 10 mg/kg.

The data were produced by immunoSEQ multiplex PCR, yet TCRdb's version contains in-frame clones alone and is incomplete. The table shows around 150,000 clones, with about 93% occurring only once. Notes on the study in general: More expanded clones were found, on average, in CD8+ than in CD4+ T cells. Some nonresponders additionally presented with little normalized T-cell clonal expansion. Antigen specificity of clonally expanded peripheral T cells was not established.

Regarding this clone: Its antigen is currently unknown.

The input for sequencing was CD4+ or CD8+ T cells sorted from blood, taken in a trial of the OX40 agonist ivuxolimab. The clonotype comes from an adult with an advanced solid tumor such as melanoma, head and neck, liver or kidney cancer.

The chain's CDR3 is CASSLNEGTPQHF. The CDR3 nucleotides are TGTGCCAGCAGCTTGAACGAGGGAACGCCCCAGCATTTT. This chain uses TRBV5-8 with TRBJ1-5; D not resolved. The CDR3 has 13 residues. Germline loops: CDR1 SGHTS, CDR2 YDEGEE. V lost 1 base and J lost 9, with 11 bases in between. The full variable domain, in which reference TRBV5-8 and TRBJ1-5 provide the parts outside the CDR3, is EAGVTQSPTHLIKTRGQQATLRCSPISGHTSVYWYQQALGLGLQFLLWYDEGEERNRGNFPPRFSGRQFPNYSSELNVNALELEDSALYLCASSLNEGTPQHFGDGTRLSIL.